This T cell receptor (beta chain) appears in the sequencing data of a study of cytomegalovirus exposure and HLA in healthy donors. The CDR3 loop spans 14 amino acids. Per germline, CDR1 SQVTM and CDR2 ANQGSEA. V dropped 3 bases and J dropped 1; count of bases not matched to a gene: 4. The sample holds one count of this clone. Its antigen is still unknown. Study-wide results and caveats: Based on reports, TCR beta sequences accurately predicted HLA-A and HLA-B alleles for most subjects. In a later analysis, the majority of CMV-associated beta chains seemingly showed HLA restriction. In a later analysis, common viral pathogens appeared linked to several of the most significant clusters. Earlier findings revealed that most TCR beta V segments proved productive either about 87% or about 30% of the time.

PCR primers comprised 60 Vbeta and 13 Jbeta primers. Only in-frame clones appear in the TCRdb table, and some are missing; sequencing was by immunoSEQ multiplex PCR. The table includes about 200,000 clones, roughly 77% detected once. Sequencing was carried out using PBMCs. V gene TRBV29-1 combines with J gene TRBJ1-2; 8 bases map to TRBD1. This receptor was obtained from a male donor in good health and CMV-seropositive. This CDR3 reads CSVDPGQVNYGYTF. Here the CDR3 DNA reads TGCAGCGTTGACCCGGGACAGGTTAACTATGGCTACACCTTC.